This T cell receptor (beta chain) was observed in a study of cytomegalovirus exposure and HLA in healthy donors. Study-wide results and caveats: Most TCR sequences showed up rarely, but some public TCRs showed up in many donors.

The CDR3 has 15 amino acids. V was trimmed by 8 bases and J by 0 bases, leaving 16 bases between them. In germline, CDR1 is MDHEN, CDR2 SYDVKM. The assay was immunoSEQ multiplex PCR, and TCRdb's table has in-frame clones only and misses some. The sample consists of fewer than 400,000 clones, roughly 89% of them appearing once. About this clone: Its antigen is currently unknown.

The TCR was taken from a woman between 18 and 30 years old in good health and CMV-seronegative. Sequences were obtained from PBMCs. The gene calls are TRBV28 and TRBJ1-1, with a weak D call TRBD1 (6 bases). The CDR3 here is CASALGGSMNTEAFF. CDR3 coding DNA: TGTGCCAGCGCCCTTGGGGGCAGCATGAACACTGAAGCTTTCTTT.